This TCR beta chain was sequenced in a study of blood T cells in healthy people across ages. Overall study context: With template switching, about one barcoded beta molecule was captured per two T cells.

This CDR3 contains 16 residues. V shed 0 bases and J 8 bases; nucleotides not matched to a gene: 11. Germline V lookup: CDR1 MGHDK, CDR2 SYGVNS. A second PCR, run for roughly 7 to 12 cycles, used a sample-barcoded 5' primer plus a J-beta primer mix. TCRdb reprocessed the 5' RACE reads via MiXCR and lists one record per CDR3 protein. The sample holds approximately 800,000 distinct CDR3 sequences, roughly three fifths seen once. This clonotype was detected a few times. Sequencing was performed on blood. This TCR was recovered from a man aged 35 to 55 in good health. The V and J genes are TRBV25-1 and TRBJ1-2, with 8 bases lining up with TRBD1. The CDR3 reads CASSEYTRAGGRGYTF. As DNA, the CDR3 is TGTGCCAGCAGTGAATATACCCGGGCAGGGGGCAGAGGCTACACCTTC.